This T cell receptor beta chain comes out of a study of T cells in Graves' hyperthyroidism and ophthalmopathy. Authors of the study amplified TCR beta CDR3 regions from RNA transcripts. First-round RT-PCR of the TCR CDR3 relied on the HTBI primer set. TCRdb re-called the multiplex PCR reads through MiXCR, storing one row per CDR3 protein. The sample lists hundreds of thousands of distinct CDR3 sequences; roughly 25% were seen once. Germline CDR1 is SNHLY and CDR2 is FYNNEI. The CDR3 consists of 12 residues. The ends were cut back, 8 bases at V and 4 bases at J, with 6 bases in the middle. At least ten counts were recorded for this clonotype.

The V gene is TRBV2, the J gene TRBJ2-6; D ambiguous. This sequence originates from a woman aged 25 to 45 with Graves' ophthalmopathy. The sample taken for sequencing was blood. DNA of the CDR3: TGTGCCAGCCAGGCCGGGGCCAACGTCCTGACTTTC. Encoded protein: CASQAGANVLTF.